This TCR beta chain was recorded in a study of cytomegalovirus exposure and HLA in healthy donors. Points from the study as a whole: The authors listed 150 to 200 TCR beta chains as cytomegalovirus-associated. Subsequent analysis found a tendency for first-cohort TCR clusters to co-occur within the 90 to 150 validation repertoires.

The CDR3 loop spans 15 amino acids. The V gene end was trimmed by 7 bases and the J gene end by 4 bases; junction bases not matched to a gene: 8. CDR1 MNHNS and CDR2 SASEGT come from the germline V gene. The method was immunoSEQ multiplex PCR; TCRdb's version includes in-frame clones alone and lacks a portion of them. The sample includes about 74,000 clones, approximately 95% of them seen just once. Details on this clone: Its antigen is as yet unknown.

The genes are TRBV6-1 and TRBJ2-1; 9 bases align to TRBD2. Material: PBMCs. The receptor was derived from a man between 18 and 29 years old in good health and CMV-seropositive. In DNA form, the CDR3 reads TGTGCCAGCACCCCTGGACTAGCGAGTTACAATGAGCAGTTCTTC. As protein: CASTPGLASYNEQFF.